This TCR beta chain was recorded in a study of blood T cell repertoires in COVID-19. Overall study context: The United States, Italy and Spain provided the acute and convalescent COVID-19 samples. From T cells, B-cell-depleted T cells, or PBMCs came the material, which was cDNA or gDNA.

Original data processing: How many nucleated cells were present was estimated from reference gene primer amplification. Profiled with immunoSEQ multiplex PCR; TCRdb holds only in-frame clones, not every one. The D gene and trimming were derived from the DNA, and the V and J assignments and clone size from that table. The sample contains 80,000 to 100,000 clones, more than 90% of which appear only once. The trim removed 5 bases at V and 2 bases at J, leaving 7 bases unmatched. Germline CDR1 is LNHDA and CDR2 is SQIVND (reference sequence). CDR3 length: 17 residues. V is TRBV19 and J is TRBJ1-5; 12 positions agree with TRBD1. The specimen sequenced was peripheral blood. This sequence was found in a human donor with active COVID-19. The donor label of this sample is uncertain. As DNA, the CDR3 is TGTGCCAGTAGTGTACCCGGGACAGGGGGCGGCAATCAGCCCCAGCATTTT. Amino acids: CASSVPGTGGGNQPQHF.